This T cell receptor beta chain was found in a study of blood T cell repertoires in COVID-19. About the study: Specimens from acute and convalescent COVID-19 originated in the United States, Italy and Spain. In each case, the material was cDNA or gDNA derived from T cells, B-cell-depleted T cells, or PBMCs.

Measured with immunoSEQ multiplex PCR; TCRdb has only the in-frame clones, and not every one. The data show approximately 110,000 clones, 80% to 90% seen once. Germline V gene lookup returns CDR1 LGHNA and CDR2 YNFKEQ. This CDR3 is 16 amino acids long. V trimming: 1 base; J trimming: 7 bases; junction bases outside the gene matches: 11. The material sequenced was peripheral blood. The genes are TRBV4-2 and TRBJ1-2, with 8 bases fitting TRBD1. This receptor was taken from a woman in her 50s with active or convalescent COVID-19. CDR3 sequence (DNA): TGTGCCAGCAGCCAAGGCATGGGACAGGACCAGCCTGGCTACACCTTC. This codes for CASSQGMGQDQPGYTF.